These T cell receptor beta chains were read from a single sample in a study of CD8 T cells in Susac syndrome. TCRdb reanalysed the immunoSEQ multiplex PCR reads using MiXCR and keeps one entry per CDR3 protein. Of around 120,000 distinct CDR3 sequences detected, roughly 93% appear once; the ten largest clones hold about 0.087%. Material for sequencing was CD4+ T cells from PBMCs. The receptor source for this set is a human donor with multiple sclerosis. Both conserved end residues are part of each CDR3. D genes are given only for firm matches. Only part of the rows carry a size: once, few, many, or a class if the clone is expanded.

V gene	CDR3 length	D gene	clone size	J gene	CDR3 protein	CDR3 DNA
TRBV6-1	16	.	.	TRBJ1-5	CASSPQGVERNQPQHF	TGTGCCAGCAGTCCACAAGGGGTAGAGAGAAATCAGCCCCAGCATTTT
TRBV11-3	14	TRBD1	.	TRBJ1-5	CASSARQGDQPQHF	TGTGCCAGCAGCGCCCGACAGGGGGATCAGCCCCAGCATTTT
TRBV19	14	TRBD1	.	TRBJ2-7	CASSTRTGTYEQYF	TGTGCCAGTAGTACCCGGACAGGGACTTACGAGCAGTACTTC
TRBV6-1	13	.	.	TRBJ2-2	CAAASVETGELFF	TGTGCCGCCGCGAGCGTGGAAACCGGGGAGCTGTTTTTT
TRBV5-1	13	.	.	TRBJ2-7	CASSLTVDYEQYF	TGCGCCAGCAGCTTAACCGTCGACTACGAGCAGTACTTC
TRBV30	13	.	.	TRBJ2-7	CASRPIGEAEQYF	TGTGCCTCTAGACCCATCGGGGAGGCCGAGCAGTACTTC
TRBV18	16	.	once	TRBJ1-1	CASSPVPPGQGVAAFF	TGTGCCAGCTCACCGGTACCCCCCGGCCAAGGGGTGGCGGCTTTCTTT
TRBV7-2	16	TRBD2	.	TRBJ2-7	CASSLALGGGSYEQYF	TGTGCCAGCAGCTTAGCGTTGGGGGGGGGCTCCTACGAGCAGTACTTC
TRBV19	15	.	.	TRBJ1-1	CASSTQGVSNTEAFF	TGTGCCAGTAGTACACAGGGCGTCTCTAACACTGAAGCTTTCTTT
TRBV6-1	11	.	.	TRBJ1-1	CASIGVRVAFF	TGTGCCAGCATTGGAGTTCGGGTAGCTTTCTTT
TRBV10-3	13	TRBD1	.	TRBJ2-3	CAITGTGTDTQYF	TGTGCCATCACGGGGACAGGCACAGATACGCAGTATTTT
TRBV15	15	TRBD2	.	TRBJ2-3	CATSPGRGGTDTQYF	TGTGCCACCAGCCCGGGGCGGGGGGGCACAGATACGCAGTATTTT
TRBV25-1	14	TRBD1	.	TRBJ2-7	CASSDPGQAYEQYF	TGTGCCAGCAGTGATCCGGGACAGGCCTACGAGCAGTACTTC
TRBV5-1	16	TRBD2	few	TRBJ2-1	CASSLSGGATYNEQFF	TGCGCCAGCAGCCTAAGCGGGGGGGCCACCTACAATGAGCAGTTCTTC
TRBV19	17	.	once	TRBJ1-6	CASSRRSGGDFNSPLHF	TGTGCCAGTAGTCGTCGAAGCGGAGGGGATTTTAATTCACCCCTCCACTTT
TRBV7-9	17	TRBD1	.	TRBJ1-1	CASSPYRGTGVNTEAFF	TGTGCCAGCAGCCCATACAGGGGAACGGGTGTGAACACTGAAGCTTTCTTT
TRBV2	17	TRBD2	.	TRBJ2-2	CASSGISGGAVAGELFF	TGTGCCAGCAGTGGGATTAGCGGGGGGGCCGTTGCCGGGGAGCTGTTTTTT
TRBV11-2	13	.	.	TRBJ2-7	CASSRPGGYEQYF	TGTGCCAGCAGCCGCCCTGGGGGTTACGAGCAGTACTTC
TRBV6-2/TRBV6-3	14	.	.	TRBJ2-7	CASSYPFPPYEQYF	TGTGCCAGCAGTTACCCCTTTCCACCCTACGAGCAGTACTTC
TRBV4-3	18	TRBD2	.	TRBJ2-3	CASSQGTSGGTSTDTQYF	TGCGCCAGCAGCCAGGGGACTAGCGGGGGGACGAGCACAGATACGCAGTATTTT
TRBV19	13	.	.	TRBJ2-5	CASSTGQKETQYF	TGTGCCAGTAGCACCGGGCAGAAAGAGACCCAGTACTTC
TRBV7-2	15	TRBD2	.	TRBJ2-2	CASSTTGGGAGELFF	TGTGCCAGCAGCACCACTGGCGGGGGAGCCGGGGAGCTGTTTTTT
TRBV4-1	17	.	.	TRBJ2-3	CASSRQPSGEEGDTQYF	TGCGCCAGCAGCCGCCAACCCTCCGGGGAAGAGGGGGATACGCAGTATTTT
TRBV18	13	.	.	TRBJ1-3	CASSPGSGNTIYF	TGTGCCAGCTCACCAGGATCTGGAAACACCATATATTTT
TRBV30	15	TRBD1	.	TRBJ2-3	CAWTPGQGVGDTQYF	TGTGCCTGGACCCCGGGACAGGGGGTCGGAGATACGCAGTATTTT
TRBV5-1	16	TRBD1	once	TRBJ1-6	CASSLGDSSYNSPLHF	TGCGCCAGCAGCTTGGGGGACAGCTCCTATAATTCACCCCTCCACTTT
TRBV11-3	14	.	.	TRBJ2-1	CASSFGSSRDEQFF	TGTGCCAGCAGCTTCGGGTCGTCCCGGGATGAGCAGTTCTTC
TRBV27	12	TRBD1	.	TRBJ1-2	CASSDRGDGYTF	TGTGCCAGCAGCGACAGGGGGGATGGCTACACCTTC
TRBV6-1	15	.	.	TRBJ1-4	CASSEAGYDGEKLFF	TGTGCCAGCAGTGAAGCAGGCTACGATGGGGAAAAACTGTTTTTT
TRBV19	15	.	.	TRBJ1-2	CASSSDPGTNYGYTF	TGTGCCAGTAGTTCCGACCCTGGTACAAACTATGGCTACACCTTC
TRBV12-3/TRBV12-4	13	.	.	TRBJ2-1	CASSSGALLTRFF	TGTGCCAGCAGTTCGGGCGCGCTCCTAACACGGTTCTTC
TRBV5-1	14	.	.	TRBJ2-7	CASSGTGQTYEQYF	TGCGCCAGCAGTGGAACGGGACAAACCTACGAGCAGTACTTC
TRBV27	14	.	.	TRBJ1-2	CASRPGVSDYGYTF	TGTGCCAGCAGACCAGGGGTTTCGGACTATGGCTACACCTTC